The rows below give T cell receptor beta chains drawn from one sample of a study of blood T cell repertoires in COVID-19. Some clones are missing from TCRdb's copy, which holds only in-frame ones; the method was immunoSEQ multiplex PCR. Of about 150,000 clones in the sample, 75% to 80% were seen once. The sample comprised peripheral blood. The receptors derive from an elderly man with acute or convalescent COVID-19. CDR3s include the opening cysteine and the closing phenylalanine or tryptophan. A D gene is named only where the DNA matches it firmly. Size tells how often a clone was seen (once, few, many) or the class of an expanded clone, and some rows leave it out.

D gene: TRBD2
V gene: TRBV7-8
J gene: TRBJ2-3
clone size: NA
CDR3 protein: CASSPGAGDTDTQYF
CDR3 DNA: TGTGCCAGCAGCCCCGGGGCGGGGGACACAGATACGCAGTATTTT

D gene: NA
V gene: TRBV28
J gene: TRBJ1-5
clone size: NA
CDR3 protein: CASSLSRGKVAQHF
CDR3 DNA: TGTGCCAGCAGTTTAAGCAGGGGTAAAGTAGCCCAGCATTTT

D gene: TRBD1
V gene: TRBV5-1
J gene: TRBJ2-7
clone size: few
CDR3 protein: CASSLDRGDTYEQYF
CDR3 DNA: TGCGCCAGCAGCTTGGACAGGGGAGATACCTACGAGCAGTACTTC

D gene: NA
V gene: TRBV6-4
J gene: TRBJ1-1
clone size: NA
CDR3 protein: CASSPRGRTEAFF
CDR3 DNA: TGTGCCAGCAGCCCCAGGGGCCGGACTGAAGCTTTCTTT

D gene: NA
V gene: TRBV5-1
J gene: TRBJ1-6
clone size: once
CDR3 protein: CASSLGGGNSPLHF
CDR3 DNA: TGCGCCAGCAGTCTGGGGGGAGGTAATTCACCCCTCCACTTT

D gene: NA
V gene: TRBV28
J gene: TRBJ2-1
clone size: few
CDR3 protein: CASRFIQGDSRVFDEQFF
CDR3 DNA: TGTGCCAGCAGGTTTATCCAAGGAGACAGTCGGGTTTTCGATGAGCAGTTCTTC

D gene: TRBD1
V gene: TRBV6-4
J gene: TRBJ1-6
clone size: few
CDR3 protein: CASRTGVSYNSPLHF
CDR3 DNA: TGTGCCAGCAGGACAGGGGTGTCCTATAATTCACCCCTCCACTTT

D gene: NA
V gene: TRBV7-9
J gene: TRBJ2-7
clone size: NA
CDR3 protein: CASSLNAVSYEQYF
CDR3 DNA: TGTGCCAGCAGCTTAAATGCAGTTTCCTACGAGCAGTACTTC

D gene: NA
V gene: TRBV6-1
J gene: TRBJ1-1
clone size: many
CDR3 protein: CASSEREALEAFF
CDR3 DNA: TGTGCCAGCAGTGAAAGAGAGGCACTTGAAGCTTTCTTT

D gene: NA
V gene: TRBV6-2/TRBV6-3
J gene: TRBJ1-2
clone size: NA
CDR3 protein: CASSPYVTQENYGYTF
CDR3 DNA: TGTGCCAGCAGCCCTTACGTCACCCAGGAAAACTATGGCTACACCTTC

D gene: TRBD1
V gene: TRBV11-2
J gene: TRBJ1-2
clone size: NA
CDR3 protein: CASSKNSDRASYGYTF
CDR3 DNA: TGTGCCAGCAGCAAAAATTCGGACAGGGCAAGCTATGGCTACACCTTC

D gene: NA
V gene: TRBV12-3/TRBV12-4
J gene: TRBJ2-3
clone size: NA
CDR3 protein: CASSPTGDTQYF
CDR3 DNA: TGTGCCAGCAGCCCCACAGGAGATACGCAGTATTTT

D gene: TRBD1
V gene: TRBV18
J gene: TRBJ1-2
clone size: once
CDR3 protein: CASSPLPGQGASNYGYTF
CDR3 DNA: TGTGCCAGCTCACCGCTCCCGGGACAGGGGGCCTCTAACTATGGCTACACCTTC

D gene: NA
V gene: TRBV7-9
J gene: TRBJ1-2
clone size: NA
CDR3 protein: CASSLIDRNYGYTF
CDR3 DNA: TGTGCCAGCAGCCTAATAGACAGGAACTATGGCTACACCTTC

D gene: TRBD2
V gene: TRBV12-3/TRBV12-4
J gene: TRBJ2-7
clone size: NA
CDR3 protein: CASRVASGYEQYF
CDR3 DNA: TGTGCCAGCAGGGTGGCTAGCGGTTACGAGCAGTACTTC

D gene: TRBD1
V gene: TRBV6-1
J gene: TRBJ1-6
clone size: NA
CDR3 protein: CASREPGTGDFRSPLHF
CDR3 DNA: TGTGCCAGCAGAGAACCCGGGACAGGGGACTTTAGGTCACCCCTCCACTTT

D gene: NA
V gene: TRBV7-8
J gene: TRBJ1-1
clone size: NA
CDR3 protein: CASSPGDTEAFF
CDR3 DNA: TGTGCCAGCAGCCCAGGGGACACTGAAGCTTTCTTT

D gene: NA
V gene: TRBV18
J gene: TRBJ2-2
clone size: NA
CDR3 protein: CASSLSGELFF
CDR3 DNA: TGTGCCAGCTCACTATCCGGGGAGCTGTTTTTT

D gene: TRBD1
V gene: TRBV7-6
J gene: TRBJ2-7
clone size: NA
CDR3 protein: CASSLTGEKAHEQYF
CDR3 DNA: TGTGCCAGCAGCCTTACAGGGGAGAAGGCCCACGAGCAGTACTTC

D gene: NA
V gene: TRBV6-4
J gene: TRBJ2-3
clone size: NA
CDR3 protein: CASSATGTDTQYF
CDR3 DNA: TGTGCCAGCAGTGCCACGGGCACAGATACGCAGTATTTT

D gene: NA
V gene: TRBV3-1/TRBV3-2
J gene: TRBJ2-5
clone size: once
CDR3 protein: CASSHYLQETQYF
CDR3 DNA: TGTGCCAGCAGCCACTATCTACAAGAGACCCAGTACTTC

D gene: TRBD2
V gene: TRBV20-1
J gene: TRBJ2-1
clone size: NA
CDR3 protein: CSASRGGYNEQFF
CDR3 DNA: TGCAGTGCTAGTCGGGGGGGATACAATGAGCAGTTCTTC

D gene: TRBD2
V gene: TRBV28
J gene: TRBJ2-3
clone size: NA
CDR3 protein: CASSLVLAGGADTQYF
CDR3 DNA: TGTGCCAGCAGTTTAGTCCTAGCGGGGGGGGCAGATACGCAGTATTTT

D gene: TRBD2
V gene: TRBV3-1/TRBV3-2
J gene: TRBJ2-3
clone size: NA
CDR3 protein: CASSLRLAAGGTDTQYF
CDR3 DNA: TGTGCCAGCAGCCTTCGACTAGCGGCGGGAGGGACAGATACGCAGTATTTT

D gene: NA
V gene: TRBV7-2
J gene: TRBJ1-5
clone size: NA
CDR3 protein: CASSLAPNRGSTNQPQHF
CDR3 DNA: TGTGCCAGCAGCTTAGCGCCGAATCGAGGATCTACCAATCAGCCCCAGCATTTT

D gene: TRBD2
V gene: TRBV7-8
J gene: TRBJ2-3
clone size: NA
CDR3 protein: CASRTSPDTQYF
CDR3 DNA: TGTGCCAGCAGGACTAGCCCCGATACGCAGTATTTT

D gene: NA
V gene: TRBV21-1
J gene: TRBJ1-2
clone size: once
CDR3 protein: CASSERGDQGHHYGYTF
CDR3 DNA: TGTGCCAGCAGCGAAAGGGGTGACCAGGGTCACCACTATGGCTACACCTTC

D gene: NA
V gene: TRBV5-1
J gene: TRBJ2-5
clone size: NA
CDR3 protein: CASSLNAVNPEETQYF
CDR3 DNA: TGCGCCAGCAGCTTGAATGCGGTAAACCCCGAAGAGACCCAGTACTTC

D gene: NA
V gene: TRBV7-3
J gene: TRBJ2-2
clone size: NA
CDR3 protein: CASSQRGDNTGELFF
CDR3 DNA: TGTGCCAGCAGCCAACGGGGAGACAACACCGGGGAGCTGTTTTTT

D gene: NA
V gene: TRBV4-2
J gene: TRBJ1-5
clone size: NA
CDR3 protein: CASSPGESNQPQHF
CDR3 DNA: TGTGCCAGCAGCCCGGGAGAAAGCAATCAGCCCCAGCATTTT

D gene: TRBD1
V gene: TRBV29-1
J gene: TRBJ1-4
clone size: few
CDR3 protein: CSVGQASTNEKLFF
CDR3 DNA: TGCAGCGTAGGACAGGCATCAACTAATGAAAAACTGTTTTTT

D gene: TRBD1
V gene: TRBV5-1
J gene: TRBJ1-2
clone size: NA
CDR3 protein: CASSLQGDYGYTF
CDR3 DNA: TGCGCCAGCAGCCTACAGGGGGACTATGGCTACACCTTC

D gene: TRBD2
V gene: TRBV14
J gene: TRBJ2-3
clone size: once
CDR3 protein: CASSQDGAGLRRPSTDTQYF
CDR3 DNA: TGTGCCAGCAGCCAAGACGGGGCGGGACTACGACGTCCTAGCACAGATACGCAGTATTTT

D gene: TRBD1
V gene: TRBV12-5
J gene: TRBJ1-2
clone size: once
CDR3 protein: CASGLTGGGITF
CDR3 DNA: TGTGCTAGTGGTTTGACAGGGGGCGGAATCACCTTC

D gene: TRBD1
V gene: TRBV24-1
J gene: TRBJ1-2
clone size: NA
CDR3 protein: CATARTGGLDGYTF
CDR3 DNA: TGTGCCACCGCCCGGACAGGGGGCTTAGATGGCTACACCTTC

D gene: TRBD1
V gene: TRBV14
J gene: TRBJ1-2
clone size: NA
CDR3 protein: CASSQSRGTGEAYGYTF
CDR3 DNA: TGTGCCAGCAGCCAGTCGAGGGGGACAGGGGAGGCCTATGGCTACACCTTC

D gene: TRBD1
V gene: TRBV2
J gene: TRBJ1-2
clone size: NA
CDR3 protein: CATTGTGPYGYTF
CDR3 DNA: TGTGCCACTACCGGGACAGGCCCCTATGGCTACACCTTC

D gene: TRBD2
V gene: TRBV7-3
J gene: TRBJ2-3
clone size: NA
CDR3 protein: CASSPKGLAGVTDTQYF
CDR3 DNA: TGTGCCAGCAGCCCCAAAGGACTAGCGGGGGTCACAGATACGCAGTATTTT

D gene: NA
V gene: TRBV11-1
J gene: TRBJ2-3
clone size: NA
CDR3 protein: CASSLHRDTQYF
CDR3 DNA: TGTGCCAGCAGCTTGCACAGAGATACGCAGTATTTT

D gene: NA
V gene: TRBV2
J gene: TRBJ1-4
clone size: NA
CDR3 protein: CASRGAAGATNEKLFF
CDR3 DNA: TGTGCCAGCAGGGGGGCCGCTGGAGCAACTAATGAAAAACTGTTTTTT

D gene: NA
V gene: TRBV24-1
J gene: TRBJ2-2
clone size: NA
CDR3 protein: CATSDSFDSLNTGELFF
CDR3 DNA: TGTGCCACCAGTGACTCCTTTGACAGCCTCAACACCGGGGAGCTGTTTTTT

D gene: NA
V gene: TRBV6-2/TRBV6-3
J gene: TRBJ2-7
clone size: few
CDR3 protein: CASSSPLGARRSSYEQYF
CDR3 DNA: TGTGCCAGCAGCTCCCCCCTTGGGGCACGCCGGAGCTCCTACGAGCAGTACTTC

D gene: TRBD1
V gene: TRBV7-9
J gene: TRBJ2-5
clone size: NA
CDR3 protein: CASSNYGTDQETQYF
CDR3 DNA: TGTGCCAGCAGCAATTACGGGACAGACCAAGAGACCCAGTACTTC

D gene: TRBD2
V gene: TRBV4-2
J gene: TRBJ2-3
clone size: NA
CDR3 protein: CASSPVGLAGGSTDTQYF
CDR3 DNA: TGTGCCAGCAGCCCCGTGGGACTAGCGGGGGGCAGCACAGATACGCAGTATTTT

D gene: NA
V gene: TRBV7-8
J gene: TRBJ1-3
clone size: NA
CDR3 protein: CASSLDNPNSGNTIYF
CDR3 DNA: TGTGCCAGCAGCTTAGACAACCCCAACTCTGGAAACACCATATATTTT

D gene: NA
V gene: TRBV27
J gene: TRBJ1-5
clone size: NA
CDR3 protein: CASSSSINQPQHF
CDR3 DNA: TGTGCCAGCAGTTCCAGTATCAATCAGCCCCAGCATTTT